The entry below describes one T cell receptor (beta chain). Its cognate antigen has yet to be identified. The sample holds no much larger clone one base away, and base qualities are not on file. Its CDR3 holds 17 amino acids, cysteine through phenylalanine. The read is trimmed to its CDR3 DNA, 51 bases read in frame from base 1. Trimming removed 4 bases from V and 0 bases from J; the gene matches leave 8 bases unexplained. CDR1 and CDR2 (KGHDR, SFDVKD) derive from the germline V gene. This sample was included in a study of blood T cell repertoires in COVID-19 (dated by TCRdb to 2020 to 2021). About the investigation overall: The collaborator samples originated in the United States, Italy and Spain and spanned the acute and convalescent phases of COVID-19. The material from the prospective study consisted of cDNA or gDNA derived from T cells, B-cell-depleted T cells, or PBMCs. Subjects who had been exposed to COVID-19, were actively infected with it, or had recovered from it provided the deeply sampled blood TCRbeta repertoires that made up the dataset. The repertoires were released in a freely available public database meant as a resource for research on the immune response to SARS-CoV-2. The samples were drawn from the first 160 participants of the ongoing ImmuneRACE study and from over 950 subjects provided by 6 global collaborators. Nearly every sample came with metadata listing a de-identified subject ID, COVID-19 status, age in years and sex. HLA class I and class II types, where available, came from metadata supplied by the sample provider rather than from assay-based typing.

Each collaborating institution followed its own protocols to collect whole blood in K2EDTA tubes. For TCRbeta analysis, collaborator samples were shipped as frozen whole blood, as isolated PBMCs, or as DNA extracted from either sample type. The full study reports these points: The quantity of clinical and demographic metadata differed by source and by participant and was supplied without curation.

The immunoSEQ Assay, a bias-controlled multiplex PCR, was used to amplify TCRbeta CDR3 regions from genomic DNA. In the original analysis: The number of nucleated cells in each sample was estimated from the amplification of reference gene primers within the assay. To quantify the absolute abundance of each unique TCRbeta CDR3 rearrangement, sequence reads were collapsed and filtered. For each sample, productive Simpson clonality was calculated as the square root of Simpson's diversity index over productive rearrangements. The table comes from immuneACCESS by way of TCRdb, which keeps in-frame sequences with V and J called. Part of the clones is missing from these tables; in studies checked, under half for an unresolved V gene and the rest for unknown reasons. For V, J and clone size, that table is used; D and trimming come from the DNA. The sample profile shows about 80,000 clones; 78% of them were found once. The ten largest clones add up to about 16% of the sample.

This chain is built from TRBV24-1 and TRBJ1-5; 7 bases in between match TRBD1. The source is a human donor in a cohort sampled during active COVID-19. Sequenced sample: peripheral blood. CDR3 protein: CATSDTTGTPSNQPQHF. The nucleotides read TGTGCCACCAGTGACACGACAGGGACTCCTAGCAATCAGCCCCAGCATTTT.